Listed below are T cell receptor beta chains from one sample, sequenced in a study of T-cell reconstitution after alpha-beta-depleted transplantation in children. TCRdb processed the PCR reads anew with MiXCR; each CDR3 protein has one entry. The sample holds a few hundred thousand distinct CDR3 sequences, 27% seen once. This material consisted of PBMCs, taken before TCRalphabeta/CD19-depleted stem cell transplant. These receptors originate from a boy under two years old with Wiskott-Aldrich syndrome, due to receive a stem cell transplant. CDR3s include the opening cysteine and the closing phenylalanine or tryptophan. The order of the fields is J gene, V gene, clone size, D gene, CDR3 DNA, CDR3 protein. D genes are given only for firm matches. Only some rows state a clone size, as once, few, many or a class for expanded clones.

J gene: TRBJ2-3; V gene: TRBV12-3/TRBV12-4; clone size: NA; D gene: NA; CDR3 DNA: TGTGCCAGCAGTTTCGATAGTGTTTTGGGCACAGATACGCAGTATTTT; CDR3 protein: CASSFDSVLGTDTQYF
J gene: TRBJ2-7; V gene: TRBV5-1; clone size: once; D gene: NA; CDR3 DNA: TGCGCCAGCAGCTTGGCCGACAGGACGGGGACCTACGAGCAGTACTTC; CDR3 protein: CASSLADRTGTYEQYF
J gene: TRBJ2-7; V gene: TRBV5-1; clone size: few; D gene: NA; CDR3 DNA: TGCGCCAGCAGCATCCGGGACCCAACCTACGAGCAGTACTTC; CDR3 protein: CASSIRDPTYEQYF
J gene: TRBJ2-2; V gene: TRBV20-1; clone size: NA; D gene: NA; CDR3 DNA: TGCAGTGCTAGAGGCTCTCCCGGGGAGCTGTTTTTT; CDR3 protein: CSARGSPGELFF
J gene: TRBJ2-1; V gene: TRBV12-3/TRBV12-4; clone size: few; D gene: TRBD2; CDR3 DNA: TGTGCCAGCGTCCCTAGCGGGAGATCCTACAATGAGCAGTTCTTC; CDR3 protein: CASVPSGRSYNEQFF
J gene: TRBJ2-1; V gene: TRBV20-1; clone size: NA; D gene: NA; CDR3 DNA: TGCAGTACCGTCCGGCAGGCGGATGAGCAGTTCTTC; CDR3 protein: CSTVRQADEQFF
J gene: TRBJ2-2; V gene: TRBV12-3/TRBV12-4; clone size: NA; D gene: NA; CDR3 DNA: TGTGCCAGCAGTTTCGCGAGAAGGACCCTCACCGGGGAGCTGTTTTTT; CDR3 protein: CASSFARRTLTGELFF
J gene: TRBJ2-1; V gene: TRBV28; clone size: few; D gene: TRBD2; CDR3 DNA: TGTGCCAGCAGTTTACTCCGACTAGCGGGAGGTAACAATGAGCAGTTCTTC; CDR3 protein: CASSLLRLAGGNNEQFF
J gene: TRBJ2-1; V gene: TRBV5-6; clone size: NA; D gene: NA; CDR3 DNA: TGTGCCAGCAGCCCGTCTCTGCGGGAAGGGAAGGAGCAGTTCTTC; CDR3 protein: CASSPSLREGKEQFF
J gene: TRBJ2-7; V gene: TRBV2; clone size: NA; D gene: TRBD1; CDR3 DNA: TGTGCCAGCAGTGAAGCGAATCCCGGACAGGGCATTTCCTACGAGCAGTACTTC; CDR3 protein: CASSEANPGQGISYEQYF
J gene: TRBJ2-1; V gene: TRBV5-1; clone size: NA; D gene: NA; CDR3 DNA: TGCGCCAGCAGCTTGGTAATCAGCGGAGGGGACAATGAGCAGTTCTTC; CDR3 protein: CASSLVISGGDNEQFF
J gene: TRBJ2-1; V gene: TRBV20-1; clone size: once; D gene: NA; CDR3 DNA: TGCAGTGCTCAAGGGGACCGATCCTACAATGAGCAGTTCTTC; CDR3 protein: CSAQGDRSYNEQFF
J gene: TRBJ2-5; V gene: TRBV15; clone size: few; D gene: NA; CDR3 DNA: TGTGCCACCAGCAGAGTGTGGCCTAGCGTTTTAATGGAGACCCAGTACTTC; CDR3 protein: CATSRVWPSVLMETQYF
J gene: TRBJ1-1; V gene: TRBV25-1; clone size: NA; D gene: NA; CDR3 DNA: TGTGCCAGCAGTGCGCAGGGGAGGGACACTGAAGCTTTT; CDR3 protein: CASSAQGRDTEAF
J gene: TRBJ1-1; V gene: TRBV20-1; clone size: many; D gene: TRBD1; CDR3 DNA: TGCAGTGCTAGAGTGGGGACAGGACAAGAAGCTTTCTTT; CDR3 protein: CSARVGTGQEAFF
J gene: TRBJ2-1; V gene: TRBV28; clone size: few; D gene: NA; CDR3 DNA: TGTGCCAGCAGGAGAATAGAGTACAATGAGCAGTTCTTC; CDR3 protein: CASRRIEYNEQFF
J gene: TRBJ2-7; V gene: TRBV5-1; clone size: few; D gene: TRBD2; CDR3 DNA: TGCGCCAGCAGCGGGTCTAGCGGGCTAATCTACGAGCAGTACTTC; CDR3 protein: CASSGSSGLIYEQYF
J gene: TRBJ2-7; V gene: TRBV11-2; clone size: few; D gene: TRBD2; CDR3 DNA: TGTGCCAGCAGTCCCGGGACTAGCGGGAGGGCCGGGTCCTACGAGCAGTACTTC; CDR3 protein: CASSPGTSGRAGSYEQYF
J gene: TRBJ2-7; V gene: TRBV20-1; clone size: few; D gene: TRBD1; CDR3 DNA: TGCAGTGCTAGAGGACCGGGACAGGGAGACCACGAGCAGTACTTC; CDR3 protein: CSARGPGQGDHEQYF
J gene: TRBJ2-3; V gene: TRBV5-1; clone size: few; D gene: TRBD2; CDR3 DNA: TGCGCCAGCAGCCCAGCTAGCGGGAGGGCCAAAGATACGCAGTATTTT; CDR3 protein: CASSPASGRAKDTQYF
J gene: TRBJ2-1; V gene: TRBV20-1; clone size: NA; D gene: NA; CDR3 DNA: TGCAGTGCCAACGGGTTAGGGTCTTTCTACAATGAGCAGTTCTTC; CDR3 protein: CSANGLGSFYNEQFF
J gene: TRBJ2-1; V gene: TRBV12-3/TRBV12-4; clone size: NA; D gene: NA; CDR3 DNA: TGTGCCAGCGGTCCCAGTGGGAGTTCGCAGTTCTTC; CDR3 protein: CASGPSGSSQFF
J gene: TRBJ2-1; V gene: TRBV3-1; clone size: few; D gene: NA; CDR3 DNA: TGTGCCAGCAGCCAAGGGCAGCGGAAGAGCTCCTACAATGAGCAGTTCTTC; CDR3 protein: CASSQGQRKSSYNEQFF
J gene: TRBJ1-6; V gene: TRBV27; clone size: NA; D gene: NA; CDR3 DNA: TGTGCCACCGCGTTCCGGGGGAGAAGTTCACCCCTCCACTTT; CDR3 protein: CATAFRGRSSPLHF
J gene: TRBJ2-1; V gene: TRBV6-5; clone size: few; D gene: NA; CDR3 DNA: TGTGCCAGCAGTTACCGGGCCTCTGGCTTATTC; CDR3 protein: CASSYRASGLF
J gene: TRBJ1-1; V gene: TRBV5-1; clone size: NA; D gene: NA; CDR3 DNA: TGCGCCAGCAGCGGGCTTGGGGTCACTGAAGCTTTCTTT; CDR3 protein: CASSGLGVTEAFF
J gene: TRBJ2-3; V gene: TRBV6-5; clone size: NA; D gene: TRBD2; CDR3 DNA: TGTGCCAGCAGTGACCGGACTAGGACGCAGTATTTT; CDR3 protein: CASSDRTRTQYF
J gene: TRBJ2-2; V gene: TRBV12-3/TRBV12-4; clone size: few; D gene: NA; CDR3 DNA: TGTGCCCGAGGGACCGGGGAGCTGTTTTTT; CDR3 protein: CARGTGELFF